The 12 T cell receptor beta chains listed next were all sequenced from one sample in a study of T cell repertoires in cytomegalovirus infection. These receptors have no identified antigens. One entry per CDR3 protein, called by TCRdb with MiXCR from the reads. The data show fewer than 1,000,000 distinct CDR3 sequences, approximately 31% seen once. This material consisted of cultured CD8+ T cells from PBMCs, taken from culture after CMV antigen stimulation. These receptors came from a human donor in good health (CMV status not recorded). Some clones in this sample may be carry-over from other donors' samples.

The rearrangement links TRBV4-1 to TRBJ1-6, with 7 bases aligning to TRBD1. With V trimmed by 6 bases and J by 4 bases, 6 bases remained unmatched. The V gene's germline CDR1 is MGHRA and CDR2 YSYEKL. The length of the CDR3 is 15 residues. The CDR3 loop is CASRHPGQYNSPLHF. The CDR3 nucleotides read TGCGCCAGCAGACACCCGGGACAGTATAATTCACCCCTCCACTTT.

This clonotype showed up just a few times. A single base separates this from a much larger clone, so it may be a read error. The chain carries TRBV7-9 and TRBJ2-3, with unresolved D. The germline V gene has CDR1 SEHNR and CDR2 FQNEAQ (reference sequence). V was pared by 5 bases and J by 4 bases, with 4 bases between. The CDR3 has 11 residues. The CDR3 is CASSTPDTQYF. The DNA of the CDR3 is TGTGCCAGCAGCACCCCAGATACGCAGTATTTT.

At least ten counts were recorded for this clonotype. The J gene is TRBJ2-5, the V gene TRBV5-5; 11 bases align to TRBD2. The germline V gene encodes CDR1 SGHKS and CDR2 YYEKEE (reference sequence). V lost 4 bases and J lost 7; bases outside the gene matches: 12. The CDR3 has 16 amino acids. The CDR3 is CASSEFSGGASGTQYF. The CDR3 DNA reads as TGTGCCAGCAGCGAGTTTAGCGGGGGGGCCTCTGGGACCCAGTACTTC.

This CDR3 is CASSYGQALGYTF. CDR3 coding DNA: TGTGCCAGCAGTTACGGGCAGGCCCTCGGGTACACCTTC. The V call is TRBV6-5, the J call TRBJ1-2; D remains unclear. The length of the CDR3 is 13 residues. V was clipped by 2 bases and J by 11 bases, with 15 bases between them. Looked up from germline, CDR1 is MNHEY and CDR2 is SVGAGI.

There are a few counts of this clonotype. The genes are TRBV7-9 and TRBJ2-7; 7 bases fit TRBD1. Unmatched junction bases numbered 6, after V lost 4 bases and J lost 3 bases. The CDR3 sequence is 14 residues long. Looked up from germline, CDR1 is SEHNR and CDR2 is FQNEAQ (reference sequence). The CDR3 loop is CASSSTGASYEQYV. Written as DNA, the CDR3 is TGTGCCAGCAGCTCCACAGGGGCCAGCTACGAGCAGTACGTC.

This clonotype has more than one count but fewer than ten. The chain carries TRBV10-3 and TRBJ2-3, with TRBD2 matching 16 bases. CDR1 is ENHRY and CDR2 is SYGVKD in the germline V gene. V shed 6 bases, J shed 3 bases, and the junction held 6 bases outside the gene matches. The CDR3 has 17 residues. DNA for the CDR3: TGTGCCATCAGAGTCGGGACTAGCGGGGGGGCTACAGATACGCAGTATTTT. It translates to CAIRVGTSGGATDTQYF.

This clonotype was detected many times. This sequence joins TRBV12-3 or TRBV12-4 and TRBJ2-1; no clear D. The CDR3 runs to 16 residues. V lost 0 bases to trimming and J lost 0 bases, with 9 bases between them. CDR3 DNA sequence: TGTGCCAGCAGTTTAGCTGATACTGACTCCTACAATGAGCAGTTCTTC. It translates to CASSLADTDSYNEQFF.

This clonotype was detected many times. V and J are TRBV7-9 and TRBJ2-7; maybe TRBD2 (6 bases). Germline V gives CDR1 SEHNR, CDR2 FQNEAQ (reference sequence). This CDR3 region has 14 residues. The ends were cut back, 5 bases at V and 2 bases at J, with 13 bases in the middle. The CDR3 spells CASSPRDLPYEQYF. The CDR3, as DNA: TGTGCCAGCAGCCCGCGGGACCTCCCCTACGAGCAGTACTTC.

V usage is TRBV4-1 and J usage is TRBJ2-3; D may be TRBD1 (5 bases). This CDR3 comprises 15 residues. Germline values: CDR1 MGHRA, CDR2 YSYEKL. Trimming left V 1 base short and J 3 bases short, with 11 bases between. CDR3 in amino acids: CASSQVGRVTDTQYF. DNA of the CDR3: TGCGCCAGCAGCCAAGTAGGCAGGGTAACAGATACGCAGTATTTT.

This clonotype has a handful of counts. The CDR3 nucleotides read TGTGCCAGCAGCCCCTGGATGACAGCTGATAATGAAAAACTGTTTTTT. Translated: CASSPWMTADNEKLFF. The chain has TRBV5-4 and TRBJ1-4; D might be TRBD1 (5 bases). The germline V and J ends were trimmed by 4 bases and 4 bases, with 17 bases remaining between them. The CDR3 is made up of 16 amino acids. CDR1 is SGHNT, CDR2 YYREEE, per germline (reference sequence).

The chain recombines TRBV27 with TRBJ1-1; unclear D gene. Germline assignment: CDR1 MNHEY and CDR2 SMNVEV (reference sequence). This CDR3 is built from 12 residues. Trimming removed 0 bases from V and 8 bases from J, with 7 bases in between. The CDR3 loop reads CASSLSGLEAFF. The CDR3 nucleotides read TGTGCCAGCAGTTTATCAGGGCTAGAAGCTTTCTTT.

The rearrangement joins TRBV6-1 to TRBJ1-5, with D uncertain. This CDR3 is built from 14 residues. Germline V gives CDR1 MNHNS, CDR2 SASEGT. The CDR3 sequence is CVTEPRLRDQPQHF. The CDR3 DNA reads as TGTGTCACCGAGCCCAGACTCAGAGACCAGCCCCAGCATTTT.